This T cell receptor beta chain was recovered during a study of cytomegalovirus exposure and HLA in healthy donors. Both 60 Vbeta primers and 13 Jbeta primers went into the PCR. Sequenced by immunoSEQ multiplex PCR; TCRdb stores in-frame clones only, minus some. The sample carries approximately 200,000 clones, 82% recorded once. Germline V CDR1 and CDR2: SGHDT, YYEEEE. The J segment lost 5 bases and the V segment lost 1 base, leaving 7 bases of the junction unmatched. The CDR3 is made up of 16 amino acids. As to this clone: Antigen unknown.

Study-wide results and caveats: Presence/absence comparisons presumed near-even sequencing depth among donors.

The sample comprised PBMCs. The chain links TRBV5-6 to TRBJ2-5; 11 bases map to TRBD2. The clonotype comes from a boy aged 2 to 10 in good health and CMV-seronegative. CDR3 sequence (DNA): TGTGCCAGCAGCTTGAGTCTAGGGACTAGCGGCGAGACCCAGTACTTC. This sequence encodes CASSLSLGTSGETQYF.